This TCR beta chain was profiled in a study of chemoradiotherapy in HPV16-positive cancers. The assay was immunoSEQ multiplex PCR, and TCRdb's table has in-frame clones only and misses some. This sample carries approximately 15,000 clones, about three quarters of them seen once, and the ten largest clones take approximately 9.4%. Germline CDR1 SGHNT, CDR2 YENEEA. The CDR3 is 16 residues long. V was pared by 7 bases and J by 1 base, with 17 bases between. This specimen was acquired from a patient who underwent chemoradiotherapy. The sequence came from a human donor with HPV-associated anogenital cancer. The chain links TRBV11-3 to TRBJ1-5, with D tentatively TRBD1 (6 bases). The CDR3 sequence is CASNNIQGMSNQPQHF. The CDR3 DNA is TGTGCCAGCAACAATATACAGGGCATGAGCAATCAGCCCCAGCATTTT.